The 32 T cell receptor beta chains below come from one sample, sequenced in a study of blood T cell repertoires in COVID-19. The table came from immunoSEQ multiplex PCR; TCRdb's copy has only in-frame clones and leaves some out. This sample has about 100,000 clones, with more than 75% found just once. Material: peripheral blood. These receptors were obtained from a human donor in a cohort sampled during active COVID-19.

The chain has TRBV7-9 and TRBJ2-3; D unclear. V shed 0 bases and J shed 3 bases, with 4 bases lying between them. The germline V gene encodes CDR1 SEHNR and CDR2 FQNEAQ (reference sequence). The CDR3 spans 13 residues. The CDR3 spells CASSLAATDTQYF. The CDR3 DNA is TGTGCCAGCAGCTTAGCGGCTACAGATACGCAGTATTTT.

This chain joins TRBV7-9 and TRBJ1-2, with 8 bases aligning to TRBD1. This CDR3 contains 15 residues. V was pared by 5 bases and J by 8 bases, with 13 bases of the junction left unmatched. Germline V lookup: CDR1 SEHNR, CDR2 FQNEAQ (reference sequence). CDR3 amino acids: CASSHMTGDWYGYTF. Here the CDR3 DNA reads TGTGCCAGCAGCCACATGACAGGGGATTGGTACGGCTACACCTTC. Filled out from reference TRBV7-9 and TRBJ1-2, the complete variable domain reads DTGVSQNPRHKITKRGQNVTFRCDPISEHNRLYWYRQTLGQGPEFLTYFQNEAQLEKSRLLSDRFSAERPKGSFSTLEIQRTEQGDSAMYLCASSHMTGDWYGYTFGSGTRLTVV.

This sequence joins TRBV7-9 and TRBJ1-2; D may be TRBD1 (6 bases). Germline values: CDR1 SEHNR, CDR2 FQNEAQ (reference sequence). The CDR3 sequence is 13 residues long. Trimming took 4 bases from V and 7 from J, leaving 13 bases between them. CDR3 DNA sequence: TGTGCCAGCAGCTCGGAACAGGGCCGTGGCTACACCTTC. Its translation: CASSSEQGRGYTF.

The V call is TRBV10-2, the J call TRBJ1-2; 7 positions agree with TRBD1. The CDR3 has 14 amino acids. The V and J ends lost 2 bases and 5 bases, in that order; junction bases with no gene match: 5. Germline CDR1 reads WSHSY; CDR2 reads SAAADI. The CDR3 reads CASSEGRGSYGYTF. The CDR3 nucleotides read TGCGCCAGCAGTGAGGGCAGGGGGAGTTATGGCTACACCTTC.

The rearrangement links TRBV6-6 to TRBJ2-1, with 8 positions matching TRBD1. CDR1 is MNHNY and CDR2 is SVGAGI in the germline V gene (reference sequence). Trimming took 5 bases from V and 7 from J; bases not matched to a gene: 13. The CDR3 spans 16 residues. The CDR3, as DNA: TGTGCCAGCAGTGGCCAGGTCGGACAGGGTAAAAATGAGCAGTTCTTC. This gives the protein CASSGQVGQGKNEQFF.

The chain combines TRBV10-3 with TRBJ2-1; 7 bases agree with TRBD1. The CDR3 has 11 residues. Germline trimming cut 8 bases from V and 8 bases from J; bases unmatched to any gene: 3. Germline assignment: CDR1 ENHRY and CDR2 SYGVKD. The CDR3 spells CAIGDRDEQFF. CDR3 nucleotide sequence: TGTGCCATCGGAGACAGGGATGAGCAGTTCTTC.

The CDR3 here is CASSKARAGSHEQYF. The CDR3, as DNA: TGTGCCAGCAGCAAGGCAAGGGCAGGGTCCCACGAGCAGTACTTC. This chain joins TRBV3-1 (or the pseudogene TRBV3-2) and TRBJ2-7; tentatively, D is TRBD1 (5 bases). Trimming stripped 5 bases from V and 5 bases from J, with 19 bases between. This CDR3 spans 15 amino acids. CDR1 LGHDT and CDR2 YNNKEL come from the germline V gene (reference sequence).

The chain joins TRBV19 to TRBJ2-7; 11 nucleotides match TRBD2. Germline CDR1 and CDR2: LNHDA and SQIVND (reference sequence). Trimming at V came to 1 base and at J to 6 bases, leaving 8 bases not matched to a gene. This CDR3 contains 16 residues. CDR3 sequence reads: CASSIGIAGGPVEQYF. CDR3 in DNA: TGTGCCAGTAGTATAGGTATAGCGGGAGGGCCTGTCGAGCAGTACTTC. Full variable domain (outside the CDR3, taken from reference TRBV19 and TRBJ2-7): DGGITQSPKYLFRKEGQNVTLSCEQNLNHDAMYWYRQDPGQGLRLIYYSQIVNDFQKGDIAEGYSVSREKKESFPLTVTSAQKNPTAFYLCASSIGIAGGPVEQYFGPGTRLTVT.

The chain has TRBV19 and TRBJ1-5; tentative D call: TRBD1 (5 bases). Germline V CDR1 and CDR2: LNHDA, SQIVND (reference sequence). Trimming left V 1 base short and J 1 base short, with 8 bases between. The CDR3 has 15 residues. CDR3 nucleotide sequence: TGTGCCAGTAGTATAGGGACACGAAGCAATCAGCCCCAGCATTTT. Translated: CASSIGTRSNQPQHF. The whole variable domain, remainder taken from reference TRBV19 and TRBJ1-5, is DGGITQSPKYLFRKEGQNVTLSCEQNLNHDAMYWYRQDPGQGLRLIYYSQIVNDFQKGDIAEGYSVSREKKESFPLTVTSAQKNPTAFYLCASSIGTRSNQPQHFGDGTRLSIL.

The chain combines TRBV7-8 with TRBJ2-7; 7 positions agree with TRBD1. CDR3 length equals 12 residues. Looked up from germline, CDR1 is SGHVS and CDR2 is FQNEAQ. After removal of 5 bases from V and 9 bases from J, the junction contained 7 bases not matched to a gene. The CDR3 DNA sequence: TGTGCCAGCAGCACGGACAGGATCGGGCAGTACTTC. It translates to CASSTDRIGQYF.

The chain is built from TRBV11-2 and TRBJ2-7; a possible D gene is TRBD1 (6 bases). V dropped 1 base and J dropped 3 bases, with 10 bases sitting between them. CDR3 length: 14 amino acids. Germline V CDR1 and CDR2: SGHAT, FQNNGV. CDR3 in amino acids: CASSLVGRGYEQYF. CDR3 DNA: TGTGCCAGCAGCTTAGTCGGCAGGGGCTACGAGCAGTACTTC.

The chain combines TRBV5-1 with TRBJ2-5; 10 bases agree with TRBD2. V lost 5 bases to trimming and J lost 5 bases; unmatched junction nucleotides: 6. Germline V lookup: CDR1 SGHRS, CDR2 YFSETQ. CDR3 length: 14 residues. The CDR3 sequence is CASSYSGGRETQYF. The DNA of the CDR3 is TGCGCCAGCAGTTATAGCGGGGGGCGTGAGACCCAGTACTTC.

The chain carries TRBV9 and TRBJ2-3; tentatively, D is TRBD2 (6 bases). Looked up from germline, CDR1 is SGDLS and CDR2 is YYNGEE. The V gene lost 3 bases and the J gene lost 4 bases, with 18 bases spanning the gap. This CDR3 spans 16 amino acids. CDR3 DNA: TGTGCCAGCAGCGCGGCGACTAGTCTAAGCGCAGATACGCAGTATTTT. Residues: CASSAATSLSADTQYF.

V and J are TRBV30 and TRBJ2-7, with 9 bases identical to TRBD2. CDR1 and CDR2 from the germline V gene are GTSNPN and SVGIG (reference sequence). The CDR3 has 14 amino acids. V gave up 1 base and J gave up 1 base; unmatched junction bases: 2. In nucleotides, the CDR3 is TGTGCCTGGAGTGCAAGCGGGAGGTCCTACGAGCAGTACTTC. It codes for CAWSASGRSYEQYF.

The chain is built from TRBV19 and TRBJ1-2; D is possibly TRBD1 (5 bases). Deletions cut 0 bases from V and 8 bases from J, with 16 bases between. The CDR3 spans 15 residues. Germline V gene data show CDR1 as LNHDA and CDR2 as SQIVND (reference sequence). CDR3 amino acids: CASSIEGRASGGYTF. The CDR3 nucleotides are TGTGCCAGTAGTATAGAGGGCAGGGCATCAGGAGGCTACACCTTC.

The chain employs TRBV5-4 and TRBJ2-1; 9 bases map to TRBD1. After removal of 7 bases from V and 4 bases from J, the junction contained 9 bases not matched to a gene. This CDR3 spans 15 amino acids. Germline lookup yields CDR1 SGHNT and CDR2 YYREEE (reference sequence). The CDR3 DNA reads TGTGCCAGCTTCCAGGCGGGACAGGGATACAATGAGCAGTTCTTC. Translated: CASFQAGQGYNEQFF. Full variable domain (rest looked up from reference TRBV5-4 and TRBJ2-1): ETGVTQSPTHLIKTRGQQVTLRCSSQSGHNTVSWYQQALGQGPQFIFQYYREEENGRGNFPPRFSGLQFPNYSSELNVNALELDDSALYLCASFQAGQGYNEQFFGPGTRLTVL.

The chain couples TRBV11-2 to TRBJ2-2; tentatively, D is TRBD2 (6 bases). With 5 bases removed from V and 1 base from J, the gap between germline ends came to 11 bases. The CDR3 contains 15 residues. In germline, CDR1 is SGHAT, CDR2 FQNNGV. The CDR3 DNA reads TGTGCCAGCAGCCTGACTAGTAGGAACACCGGGGAGCTGTTTTTT. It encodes CASSLTSRNTGELFF.

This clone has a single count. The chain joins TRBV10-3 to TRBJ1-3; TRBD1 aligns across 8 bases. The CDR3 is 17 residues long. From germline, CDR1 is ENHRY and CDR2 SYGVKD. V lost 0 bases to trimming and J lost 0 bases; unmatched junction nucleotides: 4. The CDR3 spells CAISESQGATSGNTIYF. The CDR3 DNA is TGTGCCATCAGTGAGTCCCAGGGGGCGACCTCTGGAAACACCATATATTTT.

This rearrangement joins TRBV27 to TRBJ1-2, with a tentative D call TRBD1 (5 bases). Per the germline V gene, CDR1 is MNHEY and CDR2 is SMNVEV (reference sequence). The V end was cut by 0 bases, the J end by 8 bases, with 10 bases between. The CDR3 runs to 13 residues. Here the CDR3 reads CASSLSGGRGYTF. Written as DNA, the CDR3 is TGTGCCAGCAGTTTATCCGGGGGACGCGGCTACACCTTC.

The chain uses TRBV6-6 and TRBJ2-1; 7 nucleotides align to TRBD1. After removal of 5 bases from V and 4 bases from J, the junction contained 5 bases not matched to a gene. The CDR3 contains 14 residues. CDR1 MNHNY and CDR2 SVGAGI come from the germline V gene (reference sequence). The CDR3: CASSPQGDYNEQFF. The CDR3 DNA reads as TGTGCCAGCAGTCCTCAGGGGGATTACAATGAGCAGTTCTTC.

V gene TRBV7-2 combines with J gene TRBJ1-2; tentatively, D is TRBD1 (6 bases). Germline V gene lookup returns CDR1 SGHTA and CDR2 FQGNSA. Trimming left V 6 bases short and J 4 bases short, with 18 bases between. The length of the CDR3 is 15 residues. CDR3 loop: CASREQGRGGYGYTF. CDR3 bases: TGTGCCAGCAGGGAACAGGGAAGAGGGGGCTATGGCTACACCTTC.

Here the CDR3 reads CASSARAAVNTEAFF. The CDR3 nucleotides are TGTGCCAGCAGTGCCAGGGCAGCAGTGAACACTGAAGCTTTCTTT. This sequence joins TRBV2 and TRBJ1-1, with D tentatively TRBD1 (5 bases). Trimming pared 4 bases from V and 0 bases from J, leaving 12 bases between. CDR1 is SNHLY and CDR2 is FYNNEI in the germline V gene. The length of the CDR3 is 15 residues.

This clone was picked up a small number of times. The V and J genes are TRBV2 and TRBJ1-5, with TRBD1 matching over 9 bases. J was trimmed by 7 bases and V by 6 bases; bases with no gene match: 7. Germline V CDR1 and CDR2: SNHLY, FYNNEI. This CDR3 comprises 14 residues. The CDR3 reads CASSGDRGDQPQHF. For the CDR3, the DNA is TGTGCCAGCAGCGGTGACAGGGGGGACCAGCCCCAGCATTTT.

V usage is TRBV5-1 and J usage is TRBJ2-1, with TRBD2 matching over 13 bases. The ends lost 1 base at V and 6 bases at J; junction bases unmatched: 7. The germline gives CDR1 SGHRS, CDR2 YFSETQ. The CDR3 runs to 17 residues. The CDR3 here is CASSLSLLAGGPNEQFF. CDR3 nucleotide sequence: TGCGCCAGCAGCTTGTCCCTACTAGCGGGGGGGCCCAATGAGCAGTTCTTC.

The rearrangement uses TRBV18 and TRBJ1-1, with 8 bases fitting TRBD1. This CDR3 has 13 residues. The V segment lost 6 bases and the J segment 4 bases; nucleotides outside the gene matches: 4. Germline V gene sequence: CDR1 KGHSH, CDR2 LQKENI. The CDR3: CASSGQGVTEAFF. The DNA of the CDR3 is TGTGCCAGCTCCGGACAGGGAGTCACTGAAGCTTTCTTT.

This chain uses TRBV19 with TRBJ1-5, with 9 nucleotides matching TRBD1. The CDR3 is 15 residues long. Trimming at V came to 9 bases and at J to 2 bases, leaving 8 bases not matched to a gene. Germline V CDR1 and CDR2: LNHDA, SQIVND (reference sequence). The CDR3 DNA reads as TGTGCCAGCACCGGGACAGGGTTGGGCAATCAGCCCCAGCATTTT. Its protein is CASTGTGLGNQPQHF.

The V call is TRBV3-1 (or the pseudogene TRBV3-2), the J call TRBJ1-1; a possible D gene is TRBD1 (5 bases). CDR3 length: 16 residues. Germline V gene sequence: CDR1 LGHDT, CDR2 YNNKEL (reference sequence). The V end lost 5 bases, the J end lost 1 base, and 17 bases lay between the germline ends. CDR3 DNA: TGTGCCAGCAGCAAACCAGGGTTTTGGGGGAACACTGAAGCTTTCTTT. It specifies CASSKPGFWGNTEAFF.

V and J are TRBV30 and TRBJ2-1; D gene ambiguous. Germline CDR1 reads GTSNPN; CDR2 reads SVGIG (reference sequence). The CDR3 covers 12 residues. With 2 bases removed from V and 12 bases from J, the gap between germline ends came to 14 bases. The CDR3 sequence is CAWSTSSGGQFF. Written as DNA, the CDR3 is TGTGCCTGGAGTACTTCTAGTGGTGGGCAGTTCTTC.

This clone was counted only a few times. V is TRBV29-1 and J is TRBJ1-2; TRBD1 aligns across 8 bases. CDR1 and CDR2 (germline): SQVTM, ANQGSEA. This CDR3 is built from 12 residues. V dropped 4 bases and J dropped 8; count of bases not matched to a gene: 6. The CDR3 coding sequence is TGCAGCGTTGGGACAGGGAATCGCGGCTACACCTTC. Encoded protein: CSVGTGNRGYTF.

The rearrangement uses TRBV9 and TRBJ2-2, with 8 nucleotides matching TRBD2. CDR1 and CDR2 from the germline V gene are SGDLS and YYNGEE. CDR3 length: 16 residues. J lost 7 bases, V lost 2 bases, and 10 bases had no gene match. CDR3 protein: CASSVFKREIGGELFF. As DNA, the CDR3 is TGTGCCAGCAGCGTTTTCAAGCGGGAGATCGGCGGGGAGCTGTTTTTT.

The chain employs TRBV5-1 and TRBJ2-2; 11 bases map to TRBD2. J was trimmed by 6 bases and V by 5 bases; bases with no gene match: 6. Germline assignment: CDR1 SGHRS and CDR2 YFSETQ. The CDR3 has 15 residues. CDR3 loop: CASRTSGIPSGELFF. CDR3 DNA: TGCGCCAGCAGGACTAGCGGGATCCCCTCCGGGGAGCTGTTTTTT.

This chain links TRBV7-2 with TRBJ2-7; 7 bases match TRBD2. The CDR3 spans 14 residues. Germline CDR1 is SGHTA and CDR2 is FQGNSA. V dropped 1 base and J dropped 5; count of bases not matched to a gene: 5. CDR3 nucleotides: TGTGCCAGCAGCTTAGGAGGACTAGGGAACGAGCAGTACTTC. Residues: CASSLGGLGNEQYF.